The 11 T cell receptor beta chains below all came from one sample that was sequenced in a study of T cells in Graves' hyperthyroidism and ophthalmopathy. TCR beta CDR3 regions were amplified from RNA transcripts. TCR CDR3 underwent first-round RT-PCR with the HTBI primer set. TCRdb reprocessed the multiplex PCR reads via MiXCR and lists one record per CDR3 protein. Here the sample spans approximately 300,000 distinct CDR3 sequences, roughly 18% being singletons. The sample was blood. The source of these receptors is a man aged 45-60 years with Graves' ophthalmopathy.

This clonotype appeared many times. The chain employs TRBV7-9 and TRBJ2-1; D not certain. Germline V gene data show CDR1 as SEHNR and CDR2 as FQNEAQ (reference sequence). V was cut by 5 bases and J by 2 bases, with 16 bases left in between. The CDR3 runs to 16 residues. CDR3 coding DNA: TGTGCCAGCAGCCCCCACGCGGACCCCCCCTACAATGAGCAGTTCTTC. Translation gives CASSPHADPPYNEQFF.

The chain uses TRBV19 and TRBJ1-5, with 7 bases aligning to TRBD1. This CDR3 region has 14 residues. CDR1 LNHDA and CDR2 SQIVND come from the germline V gene (reference sequence). The trim removed 7 bases at V and 4 bases at J, leaving 7 bases unmatched. The CDR3: CASNTGVPNQPQHF. The CDR3 region has the DNA TGTGCCAGTAACACAGGGGTGCCAAATCAGCCCCAGCATTTT.

This clonotype was observed many times. The genes are TRBV5-1 and TRBJ2-7; 12 nucleotides align to TRBD1. With V trimmed by 3 bases and J by 2 bases, 6 bases remained unmatched. This CDR3 has 16 amino acids. The germline V gene encodes CDR1 SGHRS and CDR2 YFSETQ. CDR3 sequence (DNA): TGCGCCAGCAGCTCGGACGGGACAGGGGGCCCCTACGAGCAGTACTTC. Its protein is CASSSDGTGGPYEQYF. Looking up the rest from reference TRBV5-1 and TRBJ2-7 gives the full variable domain: KAGVTQTPRYLIKTRGQQVTLSCSPISGHRSVSWYQQTPGQGLQFLFEYFSETQRNKGNFPGRFSGRQFSNSRSEMNVSTLELGDSALYLCASSSDGTGGPYEQYFGPGTRLTVT.

This clonotype appeared many times. This sequence joins TRBV2 and TRBJ2-3; possible D gene TRBD2, 5 bases. V was trimmed by 8 bases and J by 3 bases, leaving 9 bases between them. CDR3 length: 12 residues. CDR1 SNHLY and CDR2 FYNNEI come from the germline V gene. The CDR3 is CASSSGTDTQYF. The DNA of the CDR3 is TGTGCCAGCTCCTCGGGGACAGATACGCAGTATTTT.

The sample holds many counts of this clonotype. V gene TRBV18 combines with J gene TRBJ2-1; 8 bases agree with TRBD2. This CDR3 contains 15 residues. Trimming cost V 3 bases and J 6 bases; bases outside gene matches: 7. CDR1 is KGHSH, CDR2 LQKENI, per germline. The CDR3 region has the DNA TGTGCCAGCTCACCGGGCGGGGGGAGCGGCAATGAGCAGTTCTTC. Its translation is CASSPGGGSGNEQFF.

Only a few counts were recorded for this clonotype. The V and J genes are TRBV9 and TRBJ2-1; D is possibly TRBD1 or TRBD2 (5 bases each). V shed 0 bases and J shed 5 bases, with 6 bases lying between them. The CDR3 extends over 13 amino acids. CDR1 and CDR2 (germline): SGDLS, YYNGEE. The CDR3, as DNA: TGTGCCAGCAGCGTAGGAGGGGACAATGAGCAGTTCTTC. This sequence encodes CASSVGGDNEQFF.

CDR3 DNA: TGTGCCAGCTCACAGCGGGCCATGGGGTCCTACGAGCAGTACTTC. It encodes CASSQRAMGSYEQYF. V and J are TRBV18 and TRBJ2-7; weak D call: TRBD2 (6 bases). V lost 4 bases to trimming and J lost 1 base, with 14 bases between them. CDR3 length equals 15 residues. Germline CDR1 KGHSH, CDR2 LQKENI. The variable domain in full, completed from reference TRBV18 and TRBJ2-7, reads NAGVMQNPRHLVRRRGQEARLRCSPMKGHSHVYWYRQLPEEGLKFMVYLQKENIIDESGMPKERFSAEFPKEGPSILRIQQVVRGDSAAYFCASSQRAMGSYEQYFGPGTRLTVT.

This sequence joins TRBV3-1 and TRBJ1-1; a possible D gene is TRBD1 (6 bases). Germline V gene sequence: CDR1 LGHDT, CDR2 YNNKEL (reference sequence). The ends were cut back, 0 bases at V and 0 bases at J, with 14 bases in the middle. The CDR3 spans 17 residues. The chain's CDR3 is CASSQDPWTDMNTEAFF. CDR3 bases: TGTGCCAGCAGCCAAGACCCCTGGACAGACATGAACACTGAAGCTTTCTTT.

The sample holds many counts of this clonotype. The V and J genes are TRBV5-6 and TRBJ1-1; TRBD1 matches 10 bases. In germline, CDR1 is SGHDT, CDR2 YYEEEE. The junction had 3 bases not matched to a gene; V was cut back by 1 base and J by 3 bases. This CDR3 is 15 amino acids long. The CDR3 nucleotides read TGTGCCAGCAGCTTGACCGGGACAGGGGACACTGAAGCTTTCTTT. Its protein product is CASSLTGTGDTEAFF.

Only a few counts were recorded for this clonotype. The V and J genes are TRBV20-1 and TRBJ2-1, with 10 bases lining up with TRBD2. The V gene end was trimmed by 0 bases and the J gene end by 9 bases; junction bases not matched to a gene: 14. Looked up from germline, CDR1 is DFQATT and CDR2 is SNEGSKA (reference sequence). This CDR3 spans 17 amino acids. The CDR3 region has the DNA TGCAGTGCTAGAGATCTGGTAAGGCTAGCGGGAGAGGGTGAGCAGTTCTTC. Translation: CSARDLVRLAGEGEQFF.

In its sample, this clonotype was seen many times. The chain couples TRBV12-3 or TRBV12-4 to TRBJ1-6; D perhaps matches TRBD1 (6 bases). Trimming removed 6 bases at V and 10 bases at J, with 16 bases between. The CDR3 covers 14 residues. CDR3 residues: CASRAGGAGSPLHF. The DNA for the CDR3 is TGTGCCAGCAGGGCTGGGGGCGCGGGATCACCCCTCCACTTT.